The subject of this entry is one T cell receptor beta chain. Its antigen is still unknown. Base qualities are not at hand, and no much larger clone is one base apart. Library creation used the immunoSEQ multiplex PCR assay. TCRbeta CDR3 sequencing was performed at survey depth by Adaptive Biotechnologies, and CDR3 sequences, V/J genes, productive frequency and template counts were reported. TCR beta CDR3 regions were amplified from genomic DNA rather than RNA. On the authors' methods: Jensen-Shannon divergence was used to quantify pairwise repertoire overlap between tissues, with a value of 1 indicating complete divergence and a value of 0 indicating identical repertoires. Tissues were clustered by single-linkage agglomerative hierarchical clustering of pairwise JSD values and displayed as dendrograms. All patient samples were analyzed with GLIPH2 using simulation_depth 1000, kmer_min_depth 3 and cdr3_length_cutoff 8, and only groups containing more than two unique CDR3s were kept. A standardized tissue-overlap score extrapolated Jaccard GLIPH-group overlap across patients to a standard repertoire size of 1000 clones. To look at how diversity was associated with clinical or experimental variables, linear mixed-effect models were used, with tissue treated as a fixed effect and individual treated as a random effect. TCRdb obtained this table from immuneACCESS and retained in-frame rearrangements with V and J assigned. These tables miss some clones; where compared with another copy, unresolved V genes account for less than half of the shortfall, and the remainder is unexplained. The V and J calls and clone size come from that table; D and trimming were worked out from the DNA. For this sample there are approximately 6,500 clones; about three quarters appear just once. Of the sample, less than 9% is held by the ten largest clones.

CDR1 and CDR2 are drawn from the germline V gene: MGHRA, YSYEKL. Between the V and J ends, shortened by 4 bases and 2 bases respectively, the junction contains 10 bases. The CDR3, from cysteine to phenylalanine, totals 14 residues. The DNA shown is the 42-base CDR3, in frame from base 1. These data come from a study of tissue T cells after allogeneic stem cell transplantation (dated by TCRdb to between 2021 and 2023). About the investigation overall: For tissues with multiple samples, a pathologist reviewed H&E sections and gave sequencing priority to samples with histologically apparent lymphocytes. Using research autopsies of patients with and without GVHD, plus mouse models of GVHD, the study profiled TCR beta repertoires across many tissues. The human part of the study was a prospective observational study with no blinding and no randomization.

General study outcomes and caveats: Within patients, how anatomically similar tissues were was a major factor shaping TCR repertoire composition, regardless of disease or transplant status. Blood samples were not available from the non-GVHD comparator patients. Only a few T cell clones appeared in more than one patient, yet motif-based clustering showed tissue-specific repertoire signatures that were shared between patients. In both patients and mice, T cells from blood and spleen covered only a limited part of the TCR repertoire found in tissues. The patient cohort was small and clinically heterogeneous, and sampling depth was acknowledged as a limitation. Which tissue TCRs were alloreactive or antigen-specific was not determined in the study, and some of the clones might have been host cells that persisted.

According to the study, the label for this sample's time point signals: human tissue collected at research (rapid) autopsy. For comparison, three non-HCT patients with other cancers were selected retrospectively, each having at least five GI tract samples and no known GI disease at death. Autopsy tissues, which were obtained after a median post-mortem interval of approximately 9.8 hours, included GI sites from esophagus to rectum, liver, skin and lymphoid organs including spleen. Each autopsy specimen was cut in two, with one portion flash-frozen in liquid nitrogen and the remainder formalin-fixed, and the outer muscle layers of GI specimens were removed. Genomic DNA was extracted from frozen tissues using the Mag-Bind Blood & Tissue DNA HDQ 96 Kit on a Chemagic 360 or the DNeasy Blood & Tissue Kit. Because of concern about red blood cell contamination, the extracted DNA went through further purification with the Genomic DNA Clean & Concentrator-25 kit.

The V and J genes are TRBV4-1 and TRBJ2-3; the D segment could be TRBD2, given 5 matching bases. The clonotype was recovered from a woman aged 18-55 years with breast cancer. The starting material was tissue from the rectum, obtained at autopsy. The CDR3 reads CASSPWGDTDTQYF. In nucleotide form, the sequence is TGCGCCAGCAGCCCATGGGGAGACACAGATACGCAGTATTTT.